A single T cell receptor beta chain is shown here with its context. These data are taken from a study of blood T cell repertoires in COVID-19. Sequenced by immunoSEQ multiplex PCR; TCRdb stores in-frame clones only, minus some. The data hold 100,000 to 120,000 clones, with roughly 84% observed a single time. V shed 1 base and J shed 4 bases, with 8 bases lying between them. The germline gives CDR1 GTSNPN, CDR2 SVGIG (reference sequence). There are 12 residues in the CDR3. The sequence was collected from a woman between 40 and 55 years old with acute or convalescent COVID-19. What was sequenced was peripheral blood. The genes are TRBV30 and TRBJ2-7; D is possibly TRBD1 (5 bases). CDR3 protein: CAWSASGYEQYF. DNA of the CDR3: TGTGCCTGGAGTGCTTCAGGGTACGAGCAGTACTTC. The full variable domain, its missing parts supplied by reference TRBV30 and TRBJ2-7, is SQTIHQWPATLVQPVGSPLSLECTVEGTSNPNLYWYRQAAGRGLQLLFYSVGIGQISSEVPQNLSASRPQDRQFILSSKKLLLSDSGFYLCAWSASGYEQYFGPGTRLTVT.